The present TCR beta chain was sequenced within a study of response to subunit inactivated influenza vaccine. Each CDR3 protein is one row after TCRdb ran MiXCR on the RT-PCR reads. Among 150,000 to 200,000 distinct CDR3 sequences listed, more than 10% were seen once. Trimming shortened V by 5 bases and J by 5 bases, and 15 bases separated the two germline ends. The CDR3 runs 13 residues. CDR1 and CDR2 (germline): SQVTM, ANQGSEA. The same specimen was also included in a second study, on T cells expressing NK-cell markers. That work contributes: Production of TCR beta cDNA relied on 5'RACE template switching with UMIs.

The chain uses TRBV29-1 and TRBJ1-1; D is uncertain. The origin of this receptor is a man aged 50-60 years who received an inactivated influenza vaccine. Sample: CD8+ T cells sorted from PBMCs, taken roughly 12 days after vaccination. This chain's CDR3 is CSVREGVRTEAFF. Written as DNA, the CDR3 is TGCAGCGTTCGAGAGGGAGTCAGGACTGAAGCTTTCTTT.